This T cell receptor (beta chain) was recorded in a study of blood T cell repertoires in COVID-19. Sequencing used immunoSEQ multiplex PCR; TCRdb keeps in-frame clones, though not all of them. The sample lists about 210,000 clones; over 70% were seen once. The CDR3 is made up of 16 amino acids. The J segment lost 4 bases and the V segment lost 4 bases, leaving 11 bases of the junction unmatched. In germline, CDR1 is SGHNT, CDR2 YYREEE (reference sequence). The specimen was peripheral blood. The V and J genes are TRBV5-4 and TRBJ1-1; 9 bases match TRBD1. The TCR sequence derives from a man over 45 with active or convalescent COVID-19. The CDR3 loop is CASSPYPGQGFTEAFF. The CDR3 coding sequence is TGTGCCAGCAGCCCATACCCGGGACAGGGCTTCACTGAAGCTTTCTTT.